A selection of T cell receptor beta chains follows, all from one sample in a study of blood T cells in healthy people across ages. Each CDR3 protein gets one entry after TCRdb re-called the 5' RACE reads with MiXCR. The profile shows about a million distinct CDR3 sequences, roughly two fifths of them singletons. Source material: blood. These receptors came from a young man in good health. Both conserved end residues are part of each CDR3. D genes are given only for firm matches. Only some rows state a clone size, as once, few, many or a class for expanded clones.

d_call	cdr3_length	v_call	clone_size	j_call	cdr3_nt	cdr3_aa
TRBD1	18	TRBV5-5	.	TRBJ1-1	TGTGCCAGCAGCTCACACAGGGGGCTAGAGGTTATCGGCACTGAAGCTTTCTTT	CASSSHRGLEVIGTEAFF
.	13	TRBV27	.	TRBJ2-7	TGTGCCAGCGGTCTCACAGGGACCTACGAGCAGTACTTC	CASGLTGTYEQYF
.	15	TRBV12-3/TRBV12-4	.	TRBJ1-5	TGTGCCAGCAGTTTAAGGTCGCCCAGCAATCAGCCCCAGCATTTT	CASSLRSPSNQPQHF
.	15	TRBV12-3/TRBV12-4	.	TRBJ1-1	TGTGCCAGCAGTTCGGGGGGCGAGAGGAACACTGGAGCTTTCTTT	CASSSGGERNTGAFF
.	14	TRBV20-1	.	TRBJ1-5	TGCAGTGCTAGTAAGGGAAATAGCAATCAGCCCCAGCATTTT	CSASKGNSNQPQHF
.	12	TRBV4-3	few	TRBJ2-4	TGCGCCAGCAGCCAAGATCGGGGCGCTCAGTACTTC	CASSQDRGAQYF
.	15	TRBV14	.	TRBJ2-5	TGTGCCAGCAGTGCAGGAGGGTTACGGCAAGAGACCCAGTACTTC	CASSAGGLRQETQYF
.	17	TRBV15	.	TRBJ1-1	TGTGCCACCAGCAGAGTTACCTGGGGCGGACAGAACACTGAAGCTTTCTTT	CATSRVTWGGQNTEAFF
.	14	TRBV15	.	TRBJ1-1	TGTGCCACCAGCAGCCTCGTGGCTCCCCCTGAAGCTTTCTTT	CATSSLVAPPEAFF
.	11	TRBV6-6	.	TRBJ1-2	TGTGCCAGCACCGACAGTTATGGCTACACCTTC	CASTDSYGYTF